Presented here are 8 T cell receptor beta chains from one specimen sequenced in a study of cytomegalovirus exposure and HLA in healthy donors. The study ran its PCR with 60 Vbeta and 13 Jbeta primers. Produced via immunoSEQ multiplex PCR; TCRdb's table is partial and in-frame only. The sample lists 120,000 to 150,000 clones, about 76% occurring once. The sequenced sample consisted of PBMCs. Receptors were obtained from a female donor in good health and CMV-seronegative.

The V and J genes are TRBV7-8 and TRBJ2-5, with TRBD2 as a possible D gene (6 bases). The germline V gene has CDR1 SGHVS and CDR2 FQNEAQ. The germline V and J ends were trimmed by 4 bases and 3 bases, with 15 bases remaining between them. CDR3 length equals 15 residues. CDR3 in amino acids: CASSYSGLRKETQYF. As DNA, the CDR3 is TGTGCCAGCAGCTATTCTGGACTAAGAAAAGAGACCCAGTACTTC.

The J gene is TRBJ2-7, the V gene TRBV27; D is uncertain. V was shortened by 5 bases and J by 3 bases, with 17 bases between the two germline ends. The CDR3 covers 15 residues. In germline, CDR1 is MNHEY, CDR2 SMNVEV (reference sequence). CDR3 loop: CASSHPPSPFYEQYF. Here the CDR3 DNA reads TGTGCCAGCAGTCATCCCCCTAGTCCGTTCTACGAGCAGTACTTC.

A few counts support this clone. The chain has TRBV7-3 and TRBJ2-3, with 7 bases that match TRBD1. The V gene's germline CDR1 is SGHTA and CDR2 FQGTGA. Trimming cost V 7 bases and J 0 bases; bases outside gene matches: 7. This CDR3 is 15 amino acids long. The CDR3 nucleotides read TGTGCCAGCACCTTGACAGGGTCGAGCACAGATACGCAGTATTTT. As protein: CASTLTGSSTDTQYF.

This sequence joins TRBV2 and TRBJ2-7, with 9 bases fitting TRBD1. The CDR3 totals 14 residues. The V gene end was trimmed by 3 bases and the J gene end by 3 bases; junction bases not matched to a gene: 3. From germline, CDR1 is SNHLY and CDR2 FYNNEI. CDR3: CASSEVDRGYEQYF. The CDR3 DNA is TGTGCCAGCAGTGAGGTGGACAGGGGCTACGAGCAGTACTTC.

The gene calls are TRBV13 and TRBJ1-4; D uncertain. CDR1 PRHDT and CDR2 FYEKMQ come from the germline V gene (reference sequence). The CDR3 has 12 amino acids. Deletions cut 3 bases from V and 6 bases from J, with 5 bases between. This CDR3 is CASSLGDEKLFF. The CDR3 bases are TGTGCCAGCAGCTTGGGAGATGAAAAACTGTTTTTT.

CDR3 residues: CASSVVGGRWGGWTEAFF. Written as DNA, the CDR3 is TGTGCCAGCAGCGTAGTAGGGGGGCGATGGGGGGGTTGGACTGAAGCTTTCTTT. The gene calls are TRBV9 and TRBJ1-1; TRBD1 is a possible D gene (6 bases). The CDR3 is made up of 18 amino acids. V lost 0 bases, J lost 5 bases, and 23 bases lay in between. Germline assignment: CDR1 SGDLS and CDR2 YYNGEE. Supplemented by reference TRBV9 and TRBJ1-1, the full variable domain reads DSGVTQTPKHLITATGQRVTLRCSPRSGDLSVYWYQQSLDQGLQFLIQYYNGEERAKGNILERFSAQQFPDLHSELNLSSLELGDSALYFCASSVVGGRWGGWTEAFFGQGTRLTVV.

As concerns this clone: Different DNA sequences within this sample yield the same CDR3. The genes are TRBV30 and TRBJ1-2; TRBD1 is a possible D gene (5 bases). The germline V and J ends were trimmed by 0 bases and 3 bases, with 8 bases remaining between them. The CDR3 is 13 residues long. Germline V gives CDR1 GTSNPN, CDR2 SVGIG (reference sequence). CDR3 sequence: CAWSVGRDYGYTF. DNA for the CDR3: TGTGCCTGGAGTGTAGGCAGGGACTATGGCTACACCTTC. Filled out from reference TRBV30 and TRBJ1-2, the complete variable domain reads SQTIHQWPATLVQPVGSPLSLECTVEGTSNPNLYWYRQAAGRGLQLLFYSVGIGQISSEVPQNLSASRPQDRQFILSSKKLLLSDSGFYLCAWSVGRDYGYTFGSGTRLTVV.

This clone showed up just once. The chain is built from TRBV7-8 and TRBJ2-7; 10 bases line up with TRBD2. Per the germline V gene, CDR1 is SGHVS and CDR2 is FQNEAQ. V was pared by 1 base and J by 2 bases, with 5 bases of the junction left unmatched. The CDR3 runs to 16 residues. The CDR3 DNA is TGTGCCAGCAGCTTAGACGCTAGCGGGAGTACCTACGAGCAGTACTTC. Translated: CASSLDASGSTYEQYF.